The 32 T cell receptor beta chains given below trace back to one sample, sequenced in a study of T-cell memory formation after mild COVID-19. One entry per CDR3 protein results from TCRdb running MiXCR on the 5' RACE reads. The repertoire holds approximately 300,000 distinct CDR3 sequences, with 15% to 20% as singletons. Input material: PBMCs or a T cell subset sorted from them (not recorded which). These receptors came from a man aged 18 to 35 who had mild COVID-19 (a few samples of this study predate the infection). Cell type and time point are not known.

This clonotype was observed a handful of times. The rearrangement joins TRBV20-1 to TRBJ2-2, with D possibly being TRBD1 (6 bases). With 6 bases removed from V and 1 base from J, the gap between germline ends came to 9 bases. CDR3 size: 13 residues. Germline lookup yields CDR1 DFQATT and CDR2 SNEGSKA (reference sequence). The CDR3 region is CSARQVNTGELFF. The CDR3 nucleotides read TGCAGTGCGAGACAGGTGAACACCGGGGAGCTGTTTTTT.

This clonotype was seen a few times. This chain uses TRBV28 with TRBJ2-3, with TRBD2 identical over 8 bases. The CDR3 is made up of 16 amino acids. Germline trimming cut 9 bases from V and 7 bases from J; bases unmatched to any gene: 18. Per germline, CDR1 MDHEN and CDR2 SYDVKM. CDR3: CARTLGSGGLIHTQYF. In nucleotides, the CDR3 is TGTGCCAGAACCCTCGGGAGCGGGGGCCTTATTCATACGCAGTATTTT.

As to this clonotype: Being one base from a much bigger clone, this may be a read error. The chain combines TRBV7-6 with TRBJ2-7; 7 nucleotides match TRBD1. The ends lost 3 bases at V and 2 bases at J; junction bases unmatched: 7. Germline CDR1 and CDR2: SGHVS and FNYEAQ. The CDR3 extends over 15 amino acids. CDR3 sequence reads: CASSLGAGGAYEQYF. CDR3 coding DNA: TGTGCCAGCAGCTTGGGGGCAGGGGGAGCCTACGAGCAGTACTTC. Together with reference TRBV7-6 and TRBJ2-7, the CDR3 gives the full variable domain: GAGVSQSPRYKVTKRGQDVALRCDPISGHVSLYWYRQALGQGPEFLTYFNYEAQQDKSGLPNDRFSAERPEGSISTLTIQRTEQRDSAMYRCASSLGAGGAYEQYFGPGTRLTVT.

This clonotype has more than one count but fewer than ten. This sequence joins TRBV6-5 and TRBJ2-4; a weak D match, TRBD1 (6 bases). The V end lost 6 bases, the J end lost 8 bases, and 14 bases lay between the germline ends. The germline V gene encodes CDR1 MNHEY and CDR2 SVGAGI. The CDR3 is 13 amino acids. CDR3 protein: CASSRQGKDIQYF. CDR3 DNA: TGTGCCAGCAGCCGTCAGGGGAAGGACATTCAGTACTTC.

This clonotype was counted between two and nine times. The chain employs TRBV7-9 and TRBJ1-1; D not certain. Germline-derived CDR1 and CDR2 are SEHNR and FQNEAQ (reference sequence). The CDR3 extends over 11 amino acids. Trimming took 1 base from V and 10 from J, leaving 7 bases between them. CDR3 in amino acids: CASSLGGRAFF. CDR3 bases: TGTGCCAGCAGCTTAGGTGGTCGAGCTTTCTTT.

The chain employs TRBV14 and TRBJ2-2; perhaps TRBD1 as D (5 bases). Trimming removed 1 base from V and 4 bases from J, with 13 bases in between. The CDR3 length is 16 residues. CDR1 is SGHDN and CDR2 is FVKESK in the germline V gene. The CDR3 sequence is CASSQGVTAFTGELFF. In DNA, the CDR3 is TGTGCCAGCAGCCAAGGGGTGACAGCCTTCACCGGGGAGCTGTTTTTT.

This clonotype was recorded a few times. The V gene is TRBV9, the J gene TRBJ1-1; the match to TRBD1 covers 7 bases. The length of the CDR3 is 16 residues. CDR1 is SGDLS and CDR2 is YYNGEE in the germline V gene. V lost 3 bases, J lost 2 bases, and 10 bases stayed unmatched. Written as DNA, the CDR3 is TGTGCCAGCAGCGGAGGGCCAGGACAGGCAAACACTGAAGCTTTCTTT. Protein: CASSGGPGQANTEAFF.

The CDR3 protein is CSVVLAGGLETQYF. The DNA of the CDR3 is TGCAGCGTTGTATTAGCGGGGGGGCTGGAGACCCAGTACTTC. The chain is built from TRBV29-1 and TRBJ2-5; 11 bases match TRBD2. Germline CDR1 and CDR2: SQVTM and ANQGSEA. V lost 4 bases and J lost 5; bases outside the gene matches: 6. The CDR3 is 14 amino acids.

This chain's CDR3 is CASSKGLARNEQFF. DNA for the CDR3: TGTGCCAGCAGTAAGGGACTAGCGAGGAATGAGCAGTTCTTC. V gene TRBV12-3 or TRBV12-4 combines with J gene TRBJ2-1; 10 bases are shared with TRBD2. CDR3 length: 14 amino acids. Unmatched junction bases numbered 5, after V lost 5 bases and J lost 7 bases.

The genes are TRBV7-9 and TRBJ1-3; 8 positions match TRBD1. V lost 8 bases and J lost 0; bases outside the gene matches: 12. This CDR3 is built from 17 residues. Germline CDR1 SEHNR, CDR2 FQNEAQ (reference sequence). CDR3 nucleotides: TGTGCCAGCGACGATCTACCGGGACAGGTCTCTGGAAACACCATATATTTT. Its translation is CASDDLPGQVSGNTIYF.

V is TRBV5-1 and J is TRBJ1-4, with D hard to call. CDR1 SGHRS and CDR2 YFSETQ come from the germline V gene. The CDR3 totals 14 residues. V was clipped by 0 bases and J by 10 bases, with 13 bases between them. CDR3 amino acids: CASSLDADERKLFF. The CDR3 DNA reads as TGCGCCAGCAGCTTGGACGCCGACGAGCGAAAACTGTTTTTT.

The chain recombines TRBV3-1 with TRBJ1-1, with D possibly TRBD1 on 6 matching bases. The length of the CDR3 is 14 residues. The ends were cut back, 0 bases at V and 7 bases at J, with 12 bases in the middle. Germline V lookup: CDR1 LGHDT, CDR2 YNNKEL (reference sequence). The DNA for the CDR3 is TGTGCCAGCAGCCAAGAAGTGTGGGGGCGTGAAGCTTTCTTT. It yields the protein CASSQEVWGREAFF.

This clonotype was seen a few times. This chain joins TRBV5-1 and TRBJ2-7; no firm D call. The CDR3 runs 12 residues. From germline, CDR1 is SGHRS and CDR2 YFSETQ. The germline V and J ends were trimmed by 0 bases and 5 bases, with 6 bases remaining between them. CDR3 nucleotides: TGCGCCAGCAGCTTGGGCCTCGACGAGCAGTACTTC. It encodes CASSLGLDEQYF.

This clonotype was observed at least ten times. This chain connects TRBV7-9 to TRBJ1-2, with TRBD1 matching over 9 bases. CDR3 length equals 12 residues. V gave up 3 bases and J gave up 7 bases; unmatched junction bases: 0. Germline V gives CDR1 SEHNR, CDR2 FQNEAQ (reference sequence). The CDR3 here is CASSLTGGGYTF. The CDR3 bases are TGTGCCAGCAGCTTGACAGGGGGTGGCTACACCTTC.

The CDR3 DNA reads as TGTGCCTTTGACAGGGAGCTGAACACTGAAGCTTTCTTT. Protein sequence: CAFDRELNTEAFF. This chain connects TRBV30 to TRBJ1-1; TRBD1 matches 7 bases. Germline trimming cut 7 bases from V and 0 bases from J; bases unmatched to any gene: 5. This CDR3 is built from 13 residues. Germline values: CDR1 GTSNPN, CDR2 SVGIG (reference sequence).

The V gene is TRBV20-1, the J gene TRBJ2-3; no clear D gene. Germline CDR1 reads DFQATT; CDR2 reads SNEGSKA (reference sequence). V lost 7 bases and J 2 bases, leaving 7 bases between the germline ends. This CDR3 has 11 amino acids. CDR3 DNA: TGCAGTGAGGCTACCACAGATACGCAGTATTTT. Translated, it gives CSEATTDTQYF.

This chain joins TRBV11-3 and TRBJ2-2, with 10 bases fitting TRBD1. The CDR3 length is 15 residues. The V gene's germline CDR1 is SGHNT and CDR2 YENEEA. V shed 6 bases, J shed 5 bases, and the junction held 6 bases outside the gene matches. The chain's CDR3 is CASSSGQGMTGELFF. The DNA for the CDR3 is TGTGCCAGCAGTTCGGGACAGGGGATGACCGGGGAGCTGTTTTTT.

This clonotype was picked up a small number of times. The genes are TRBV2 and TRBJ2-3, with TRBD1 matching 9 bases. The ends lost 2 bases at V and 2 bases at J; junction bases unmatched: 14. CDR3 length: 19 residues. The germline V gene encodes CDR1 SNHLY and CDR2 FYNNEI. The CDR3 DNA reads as TGTGCCAGCAGTGAATGGGACAGGGTGCTTCCCTTCTTCACAGATACGCAGTATTTT. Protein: CASSEWDRVLPFFTDTQYF.

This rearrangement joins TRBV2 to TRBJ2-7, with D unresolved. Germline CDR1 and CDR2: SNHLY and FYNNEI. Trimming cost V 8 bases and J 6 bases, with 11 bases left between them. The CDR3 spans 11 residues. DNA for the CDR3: TGTGCCAGCCGGGCCGGGCCCGAGCAGTACTTC. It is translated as CASRAGPEQYF.

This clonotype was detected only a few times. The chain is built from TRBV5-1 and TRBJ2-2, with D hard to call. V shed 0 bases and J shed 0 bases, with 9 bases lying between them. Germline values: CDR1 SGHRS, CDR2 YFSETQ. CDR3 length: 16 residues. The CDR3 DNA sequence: TGCGCCAGCAGCTTGGAAACGCCTGCGAACACCGGGGAGCTGTTTTTT. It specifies CASSLETPANTGELFF.

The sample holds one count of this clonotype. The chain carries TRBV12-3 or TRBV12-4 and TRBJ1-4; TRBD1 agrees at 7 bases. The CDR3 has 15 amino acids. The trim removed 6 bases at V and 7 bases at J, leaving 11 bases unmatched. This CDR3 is CASSPTGRFGEKLFF. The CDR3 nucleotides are TGTGCCAGCAGCCCGACAGGGAGATTTGGTGAAAAACTGTTTTTT.

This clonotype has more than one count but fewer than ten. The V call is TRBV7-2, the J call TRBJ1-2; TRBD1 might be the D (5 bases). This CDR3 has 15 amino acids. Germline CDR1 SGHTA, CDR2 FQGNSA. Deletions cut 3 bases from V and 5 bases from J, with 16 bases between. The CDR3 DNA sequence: TGTGCCAGCAGCTTGGGGGGATTTTTGGGTTATGGCTACACCTTC. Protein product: CASSLGGFLGYGYTF. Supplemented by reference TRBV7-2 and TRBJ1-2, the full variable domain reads GAGVSQSPSNKVTEKGKDVELRCDPISGHTALYWYRQSLGQGLEFLIYFQGNSAPDKSGLPSDRFSAERTGGSVSTLTIQRTQQEDSAVYLCASSLGGFLGYGYTFGSGTRLTVV.

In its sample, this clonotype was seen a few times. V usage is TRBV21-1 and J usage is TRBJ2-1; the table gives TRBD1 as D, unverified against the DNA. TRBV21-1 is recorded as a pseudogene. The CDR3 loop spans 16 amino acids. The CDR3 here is CATNTTDGLIQDEQFF. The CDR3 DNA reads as TGTGCCACCAACACGACAGACGGACTGATACAAGATGAGCAGTTCTTC.

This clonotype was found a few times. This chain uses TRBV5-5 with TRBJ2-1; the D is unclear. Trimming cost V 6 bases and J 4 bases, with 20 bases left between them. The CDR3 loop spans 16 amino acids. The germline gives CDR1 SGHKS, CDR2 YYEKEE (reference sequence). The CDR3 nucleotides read TGTGCCAGCACCGACCAGCGCTTCTCGGGTTACAATGAGCAGTTCTTC. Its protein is CASTDQRFSGYNEQFF.

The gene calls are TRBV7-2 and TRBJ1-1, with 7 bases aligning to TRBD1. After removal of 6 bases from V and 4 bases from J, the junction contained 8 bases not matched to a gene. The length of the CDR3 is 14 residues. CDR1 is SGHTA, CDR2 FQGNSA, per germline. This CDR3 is CASRLPYRGTEAFF. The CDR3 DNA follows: TGTGCCAGCAGGTTACCTTACAGGGGCACTGAAGCTTTCTTT.

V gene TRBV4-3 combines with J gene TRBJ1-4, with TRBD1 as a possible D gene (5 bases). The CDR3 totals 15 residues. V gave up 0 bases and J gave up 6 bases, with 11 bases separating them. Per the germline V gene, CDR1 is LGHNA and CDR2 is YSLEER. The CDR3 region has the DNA TGCGCCAGCAGCCAAGAGAGGGGAGGTTATGAAAAACTGTTTTTT. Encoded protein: CASSQERGGYEKLFF.

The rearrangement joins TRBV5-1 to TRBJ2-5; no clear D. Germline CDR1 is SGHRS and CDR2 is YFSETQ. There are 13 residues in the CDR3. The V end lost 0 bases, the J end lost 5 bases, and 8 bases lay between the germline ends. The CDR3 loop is CASSLEAYETQYF. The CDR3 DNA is TGCGCCAGCAGCTTGGAGGCATACGAGACCCAGTACTTC. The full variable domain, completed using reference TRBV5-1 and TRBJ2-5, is KAGVTQTPRYLIKTRGQQVTLSCSPISGHRSVSWYQQTPGQGLQFLFEYFSETQRNKGNFPGRFSGRQFSNSRSEMNVSTLELGDSALYLCASSLEAYETQYFGPGTRLLVL.

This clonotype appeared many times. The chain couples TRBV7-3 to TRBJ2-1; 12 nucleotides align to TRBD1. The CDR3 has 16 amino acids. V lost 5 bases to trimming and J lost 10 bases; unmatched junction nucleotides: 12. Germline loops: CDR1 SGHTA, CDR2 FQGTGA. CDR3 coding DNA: TGTGCCAGCAGCCCCATCCCGGGACAGGGGGCTCGGGAGCAGTTCTTC. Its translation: CASSPIPGQGAREQFF.

For the CDR3, the DNA is TGCAGCGTTGAAGATGGGACAGTACCTGGCTACACCTTC. It encodes CSVEDGTVPGYTF. The chain is built from TRBV29-1 and TRBJ1-2; 7 nucleotides match TRBD1. The CDR3 has 13 residues. V trimming: 0 bases; J trimming: 7 bases; junction bases outside the gene matches: 5. Germline V gives CDR1 SQVTM, CDR2 ANQGSEA.

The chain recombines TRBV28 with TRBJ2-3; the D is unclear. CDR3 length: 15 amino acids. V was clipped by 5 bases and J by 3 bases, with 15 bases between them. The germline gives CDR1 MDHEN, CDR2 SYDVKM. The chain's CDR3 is CASSPLQVGTDTQYF. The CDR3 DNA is TGTGCCAGCAGTCCCCTCCAAGTAGGAACAGATACGCAGTATTTT.

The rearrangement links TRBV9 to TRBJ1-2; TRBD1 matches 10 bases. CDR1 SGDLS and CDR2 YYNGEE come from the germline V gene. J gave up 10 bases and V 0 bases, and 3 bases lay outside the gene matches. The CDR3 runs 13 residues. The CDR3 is CASSVGTGGDYTF. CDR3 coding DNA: TGTGCCAGCAGCGTAGGGACAGGGGGTGACTACACCTTC.

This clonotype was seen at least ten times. CDR3 bases: TGTGCCAGCAGTACCGGGACTAGCTTTTACGAGCAGTACTTC. It specifies CASSTGTSFYEQYF. This sequence joins TRBV12-3 or TRBV12-4 and TRBJ2-7, with 9 positions matching TRBD2. With 5 bases clipped from V and 4 bases from J, the junction kept 6 bases outside the gene matches. This CDR3 comprises 14 residues.